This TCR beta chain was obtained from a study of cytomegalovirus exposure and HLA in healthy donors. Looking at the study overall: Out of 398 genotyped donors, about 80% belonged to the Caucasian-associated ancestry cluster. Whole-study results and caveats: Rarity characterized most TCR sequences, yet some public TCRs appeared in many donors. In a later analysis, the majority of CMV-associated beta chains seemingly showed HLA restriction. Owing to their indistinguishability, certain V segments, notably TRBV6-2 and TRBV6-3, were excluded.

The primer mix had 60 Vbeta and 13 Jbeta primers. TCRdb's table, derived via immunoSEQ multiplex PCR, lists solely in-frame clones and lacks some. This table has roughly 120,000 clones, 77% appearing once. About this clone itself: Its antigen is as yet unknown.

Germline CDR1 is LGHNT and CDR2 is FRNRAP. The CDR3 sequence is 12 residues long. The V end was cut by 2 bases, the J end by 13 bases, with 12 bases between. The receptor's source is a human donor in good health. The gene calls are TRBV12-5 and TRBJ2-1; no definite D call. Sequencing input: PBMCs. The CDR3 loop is CASGLNTKHQFF. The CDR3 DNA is TGTGCTAGTGGTTTGAACACGAAACATCAGTTCTTC. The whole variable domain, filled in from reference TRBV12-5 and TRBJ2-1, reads DARVTQTPRHKVTEMGQEVTMRCQPILGHNTVFWYRQTMMQGLELLAYFRNRAPLDDSGMPKDRFSAEMPDATLATLKIQPSEPRDSAVYFCASGLNTKHQFFGPGTRLTVL.